This is a list of T cell receptor beta chains from one sample in a study of breast tumors, draining lymph nodes, adjacent tissues. TCRdb re-called the multiplex PCR reads with MiXCR, one entry per CDR3 protein. Among about 230,000 distinct CDR3 sequences listed, approximately 30% were seen once. The sequencing input was axillary lymph node tissue. All receptors come from a female donor with breast cancer. Some clones in this sample may be carry-over from other donors' samples. CDR3s include the opening cysteine and the closing phenylalanine or tryptophan. A D gene is named only where the DNA matches it firmly. Only part of the rows carry a size: once, few, many, or a class if the clone is expanded.

d_gene,v_gene,abundance,len,j_gene,CDR3nt,CDR3aa
NA,TRBV29-1,NA,13,TRBJ2-7,TGCAGCGCCAAAGTGGGCTCCTACGATGAGCAGTACTTC,CSAKVGSYDEQYF
NA,TRBV24-1,many,16,TRBJ1-4,TGTGCCACCAGTGATTCGCGAGCAACCTCTAATGAAAAACTGTTTTTT,CATSDSRATSNEKLFF
NA,TRBV29-1,many,14,TRBJ2-3,TGCAGCGTTGAAGATGGGGCCCGCACAGATACGCAGTATTTT,CSVEDGARTDTQYF
TRBD1,TRBV20-1,many,14,TRBJ2-7,TGCAGTGCTAGAGCGGACAGGGGAACCTACGAGCAGTACTTC,CSARADRGTYEQYF
TRBD1,TRBV5-1,NA,16,TRBJ1-1,TGCGCCAGCAGCTCAGGGACAGGGGGCGCGGGCACTGAAGCTTTCTTT,CASSSGTGGAGTEAFF
TRBD1,TRBV6-1,NA,16,TRBJ1-6,TGTGCCAGCAGTACAGGGGGCCTCTCCTATAATTCACCCCTCCACTTT,CASSTGGLSYNSPLHF
NA,TRBV4-1,many,15,TRBJ1-5,TGCGCCAGCAGCCAAGCGGACCGACCCAATCAGCCCCAGCATTTT,CASSQADRPNQPQHF
TRBD1,TRBV6-1,many,14,TRBJ1-6,TGTGCCAGCAGGGGACAGGGACTAGGTTCACCCCTCCACTTT,CASRGQGLGSPLHF
NA,TRBV9,many,14,TRBJ2-2,TGTGCCAGCAGCGTAGAGATGCCTGTCGGGGAGCTGTTTTTT,CASSVEMPVGELFF
NA,TRBV29-1,many,11,TRBJ2-3,TGCAGCGTTGACTTCACAGATACGCAGTATTTT,CSVDFTDTQYF
NA,TRBV29-1,many,12,TRBJ1-2,TGCAGCGTTGGAGTAAGATACGAGGGCTACACCTTC,CSVGVRYEGYTF
TRBD1,TRBV7-3,NA,14,TRBJ1-2,TGTGCCAGCAGCTCCCGAACAGGGGCCGAAGGCTACGCCTTC,CASSSRTGAEGYAF
NA,TRBV7-9,NA,15,TRBJ2-4,TGTGCCAGCAGCTCCCAGGGAAGCGCCAAAAACATTCAGCACTTC,CASSSQGSAKNIQHF
NA,TRBV5-5,many,17,TRBJ2-2,TGTGCCAGCAGCGTTGCGTGGACAGATTCGAACACCGGGGAGCTGTTTTTT,CASSVAWTDSNTGELFF
NA,TRBV6-5,few,15,TRBJ1-1,TGTGCCAGCAGTTACTCGGAGCTTGTACTGGCTGAAGCTTTCTTT,CASSYSELVLAEAFF
TRBD1,TRBV7-9,NA,16,TRBJ2-3,TGTGCCAGCAGCTTAGGTGTGGGACAGGGCACAGATACGCAGTATTTT,CASSLGVGQGTDTQYF
NA,TRBV5-1,many,12,TRBJ2-1,TGCGCCAGCAGCTTCCCAGGAGGCGAGCAGTTCTTC,CASSFPGGEQFF
NA,TRBV20-1,many,13,TRBJ1-2,TGCAGTGCTACCCCCTACAAGAACTATGGCTACACCTTC,CSATPYKNYGYTF
TRBD1,TRBV7-9,many,17,TRBJ2-7,TGTGCCAGCAGCTCCCAGTTCGGGACAGGGGCGTCCTACGAGCAGTACTTC,CASSSQFGTGASYEQYF
NA,TRBV5-1,NA,17,TRBJ1-4,TGCGCCAGCCGAGAAGGGAAAAGAGGACCAACTAATGAAAAACTGTTTTTT,CASREGKRGPTNEKLFF
TRBD2,TRBV24-1,NA,19,TRBJ2-1,TGTGCCACCAGTGCCCCTGCGGGTGGGACTAGCGGGAGTCACAATGAGCAGTTCTTC,CATSAPAGGTSGSHNEQFF
NA,TRBV12-3/TRBV12-4,many,13,TRBJ2-5,TGTGCCAGCGGCGGCAACGAGATTGAGGCCCAGTACTTC,CASGGNEIEAQYF
TRBD1,TRBV7-2,many,18,TRBJ2-1,TGTGCCAGCAGCTTAGCGTTGGGGACAGGGGGCTTGTACAATGAGCAGTTCTTC,CASSLALGTGGLYNEQFF
TRBD2,TRBV6-1,many,16,TRBJ2-7,TGTGCCAGCTCCCCCCCGGGACTAGCGGGATTGAACGAGCAGTACTTC,CASSPPGLAGLNEQYF
NA,TRBV19,NA,14,TRBJ1-5,TGTGCCAGTAGTCCCGGGACTTACAATCAGCCCCAGCATTTT,CASSPGTYNQPQHF
TRBD1,TRBV15,NA,15,TRBJ1-3,TGTGCCACCTGGCGAACGGACAGGGTTGGAAACCCCAAATATTTT,CATWRTDRVGNPKYF
NA,TRBV7-2,many,15,TRBJ1-5,TGTGCCAGCAGCTTAGAAGGTCAGGGCCGTCAGCCCCAGCATTTT,CASSLEGQGRQPQHF
TRBD1,TRBV11-2,NA,15,TRBJ2-7,TGTGCCAGCAGCTCGACCGGGACAGGGTTCGGGGAGCAGTACTTC,CASSSTGTGFGEQYF
TRBD2,TRBV12-3/TRBV12-4,many,15,TRBJ2-3,TGTGCCAGCAGTTTAGCGATGGGAGGGCCCCATACGCAGTATTTT,CASSLAMGGPHTQYF